This paragraph covers one TCR delta chain sequence. Its antigen is not identified. This could be a read error, since a much larger clone is one nucleotide away. The same CDR3 arises from other DNA sequences in this sample as well. TCRdb redid clone calling on the multiplex PCR reads using CATT. The data show around 82,000 delta-chain clones, almost 1.5% seen once. Gammadelta T cells were flow-sorted from PBMC into Vgamma9/Vdelta2+ and Vdelta2-negative populations for bulk analysis. This sample was included in a study of γδ T cells in repeated Plasmodium falciparum infection. About the research overall: Over about 600 days, donors received four mosquito-bite P. falciparum NF54 infections. Samples were taken at baseline, before some infections, and 21 days after each. General study results and limits: One small rural Malian village, predominantly a single ethnic group, supplied the cohort.

Trimming removed 0 bases from V and 0 bases from J, with 26 bases in between. The CDR3 extends over 21 amino acids. Per the germline V gene, CDR1 is TSWWSYY and CDR2 is QGS. This clonotype originated in a pool of human donors (malaria-infected and uninfected, not separated). This chain connects TRDV1 to TRDJ1; D possibly corresponds to TRDD3 (7 bases). Sequencing input: gamma-delta T cells from blood. CDR3 protein: CALGELRLLRCWGGDTDKLIF. In DNA, the CDR3 is TGTGCTCTTGGGGAACTGCGGCTCCTACGTTGCTGGGGGGGGGACACCGATAAACTCATCTTT.